Presented here are 2 T cell receptor beta chains from one specimen sequenced in a study of Ad26.COV2.S vaccination and SARS-CoV-2 variants. The treatment was: 15 to 20 received Ad26.COV2.S at low or high dose, single or two shots; about 5 received placebo; per-sample allocation not given. Material that was analyzed had been drawn on day 63 after the first vaccine or placebo injection. TCRdb's copy holds only in-frame clones and misses some; the assay was immunoSEQ multiplex PCR. The table lists 300,000 to 350,000 clones, 86% of them singletons, with roughly 10% in the top ten. Sample: peripheral blood, taken in a trial of Ad26.COV2.S vaccine versus placebo. The receptors stem from a person between 18 and 65 years old who received the Ad26.COV2.S COVID-19 vaccine or a placebo.

This clone turned up a few times. The rearrangement uses TRBV28 and TRBJ2-7; tentatively, D is TRBD2 (6 bases). Germline V CDR1 and CDR2: MDHEN, SYDVKM. The CDR3 is 12 amino acids. The V end lost 5 bases, the J end lost 4 bases, and 9 bases lay between the germline ends. The CDR3 DNA reads as TGTGCCAGCAGTCCTAGCGATTACGAGCAGTACTTC. Its translation is CASSPSDYEQYF.

The gene calls are TRBV2 and TRBJ1-1, with D possibly matching TRBD1 (6 bases). Germline V gene lookup returns CDR1 SNHLY and CDR2 FYNNEI. The germline V and J ends were trimmed by 8 bases and 4 bases, with 11 bases remaining between them. The CDR3 runs to 12 residues. Here the CDR3 DNA reads TGTGCCAGCGGGAACAGGGCCACTGAAGCTTTCTTT. Protein product: CASGNRATEAFF. Together with reference TRBV2 and TRBJ1-1, the CDR3 gives the full variable domain: EPEVTQTPSHQVTQMGQEVILRCVPISNHLYFYWYRQILGQKVEFLVSFYNNEISEKSEIFDDQFSVERPDGSNFTLKIRSTKLEDSAMYFCASGNRATEAFFGQGTRLTVV.